The 9 T cell receptor beta chains below were found in one sample sequenced in a study of OX40 agonist ivuxolimab in advanced cancers. Clones were sequenced by immunoSEQ multiplex PCR, and TCRdb holds only the in-frame ones, with some missing. This sample has about 48,000 clones, with around nine tenths found just once. The sample here was CD4+ or CD8+ T cells sorted from blood, taken in a trial of the OX40 agonist ivuxolimab. These receptors were obtained from an adult with an advanced solid tumor such as melanoma, head and neck, liver or kidney cancer.

This clone was observed once. The rearrangement links TRBV10-1 to TRBJ2-7; 9 bases line up with TRBD1. Per the germline V gene, CDR1 is WNHNN and CDR2 is SYGVQD (reference sequence). This CDR3 is 15 amino acids long. V lost 5 bases and J lost 5; bases outside the gene matches: 10. The CDR3 spells CASSPGTGNVNEQYF. The CDR3 nucleotides are TGCGCCAGCAGTCCCGGGACAGGGAATGTCAACGAGCAGTACTTC.

For this clone: Germline is not matched at one junction end, which may reflect a read error. The rearrangement uses TRBV28 and TRBJ1-6; TRBD1 agrees at 8 bases. The CDR3 runs 16 residues. In germline, CDR1 is MDHEN, CDR2 SYDVKM. Here the CDR3 reads CASIQGAGSYNSPLHF. In nucleotides, the CDR3 is TGCGCCAGCATTCAGGGGGCTGGGTCCTATAATTCACCCCTCCACTTT.

This clone was detected only once. The chain combines TRBV6-1 with TRBJ2-7; D not certain. Per the germline V gene, CDR1 is MNHNS and CDR2 is SASEGT. CDR3 size: 18 residues. Trimming removed 1 base at V and 2 bases at J, with 21 bases between. CDR3 bases: TGTGCCAGCAGTGAAGGTTTTGGGTTTCTCTTCGGGCCCTACGAGCAGTACTTC. It is translated as CASSEGFGFLFGPYEQYF.

This chain uses TRBV6-5 with TRBJ1-3; TRBD1 matches 9 bases. Germline assignment: CDR1 MNHEY and CDR2 SVGAGI. The V and J ends lost 6 bases and 4 bases, in that order; junction bases with no gene match: 7. This CDR3 region has 15 residues. Here the CDR3 reads CASRTGTGMGNTIYF. The CDR3 DNA reads as TGTGCCAGCAGAACCGGGACAGGGATGGGAAACACCATATATTTT.

The chain joins TRBV11-2 to TRBJ1-2, with no clear D. The CDR3 spans 16 residues. CDR1 and CDR2 from the germline V gene are SGHAT and FQNNGV. V dropped 1 base and J dropped 8 bases, with 20 bases sitting between them. CDR3: CASSLGWAAEEDGYTF. As DNA, the CDR3 is TGTGCCAGCAGCTTAGGTTGGGCGGCGGAAGAAGACGGCTACACCTTC.

In its sample, this clone was seen once. The identical CDR3 is also encoded by other nucleotide sequences in the sample. The rearrangement links TRBV4-1 to TRBJ1-2, with D uncertain. The V end lost 4 bases, the J end lost 0 bases, and 9 bases lay between the germline ends. Germline lookup yields CDR1 MGHRA and CDR2 YSYEKL. This CDR3 has 14 residues. The CDR3 region is CASSPDRANYGYTF. DNA for the CDR3: TGCGCCAGCAGCCCGGACCGGGCTAACTATGGCTACACCTTC.

The CDR3 coding sequence is TGTGCCAGTAGTAATTCGAGCTCCTACGAGCAGTACGTC. It yields the protein CASSNSSSYEQYV. The V call is TRBV19, the J call TRBJ2-7; no reliable D call. The CDR3 has 13 amino acids. V was cut by 4 bases and J by 0 bases, with 7 bases left in between. The germline V gene has CDR1 LNHDA and CDR2 SQIVND (reference sequence).

The chain couples TRBV10-2 to TRBJ2-7; D is undetermined. Trimming removed 0 bases at V and 2 bases at J, with 11 bases between. Per germline, CDR1 WSHSY and CDR2 SAAADI. This CDR3 is 15 amino acids long. The CDR3: CASSESSTHPYEQYV. The CDR3 DNA is TGCGCCAGCAGTGAGTCGTCTACACATCCCTACGAGCAGTACGTC.

The chain couples TRBV9 to TRBJ2-3, with D hard to call. Germline V gives CDR1 SGDLS, CDR2 YYNGEE. Trimming pared 3 bases from V and 1 base from J, leaving 12 bases between. This CDR3 region has 15 residues. DNA of the CDR3: TGTGCCAGCAGCGCCGCTGGGGTGGGCACAGATACGCAGTATTTT. As protein: CASSAAGVGTDTQYF.